What follows describes a single TCR beta chain. Its recognized antigen is unknown. No base quality information exists; no much larger clone differs at one position. The data were taken from a study of cytomegalovirus exposure and HLA in healthy donors (dated by TCRdb to the late 2010s). As for the study more broadly: An earlier analysis of fewer than 750 of the donors reported approximately 280 Gb of sequence data and 100 million to 120 million unique TCR beta sequences obtained from 180 million or so T cells. An early release that covered 640 HLA-typed donors contained about 290 gigabases of sequencing data and some 87 million unique TCR sequences. Of the roughly 400 genotyped donors, around 81% fell in the genetic ancestry cluster associated with self-reported Caucasian donors. The aim of the study was to test whether cataloging public T cell receptors could identify signatures of past pathogen exposure. The study used immunosequencing to profile the T cell repertoires of approximately 690 subjects and linked those repertoires to cytomegalovirus serostatus. Along with the roughly 610-subject first cohort, a separate validation cohort of over 90 different subjects was used. To predict cytomegalovirus infection status, the study combined high-throughput TCR immunosequencing, statistical association of individual TCRs with disease status, and machine learning. In a later analysis, previously published TCR beta repertoires from 666 donors were re-analyzed and high-resolution HLA genotyping was added so that TCR occurrence patterns could be studied. In the later analysis, no new phenotypic data were used to find candidate immune exposures; instead, reliance was placed on TCR beta sequences and their occurrence across donors. An earlier analysis of 587 of the donors used high-throughput TCR beta sequencing to judge whether each TCR beta V gene segment behaved as functional or pseudogenic. Donor age, sex, ethnicity and CMV serostatus were collected together with the repertoire data. A later genetic analysis used genome-wide SNP genotypes for 398 of the 666 donors, treating that subset as a discovery cohort. All discovery cohort repertoires had been generated on a single sequencing platform. Class I and class II HLA loci were covered by the typing at four-digit resolution. Typing coverage differed by locus: A, B, C, DRB1 and DQB1 were typed in about 629-630 donors, DQA1 in roughly 510, DPA1 in some 610, and DPB1 in just under 490. Because of strong linkage in the cohort, five DR-DQ haplotypes were treated as single units for association and clustering. Across 398 genotyped donors of the cohort, an average of roughly 250,000 unique TCR beta nucleotide sequences per donor were sequenced, and about a sixth of those sequences were non-productive. Results and caveats for the whole study, not just this receptor: Three of the identified cytomegalovirus-associated TCR beta chains were confirmed in vitro to be specific for cytomegalovirus antigens. HLA typing was unavailable for some donors at each locus, so association tests used only the typed subset. Correlated functional status among segregating V segments might be attributable to linkage disequilibrium, but an unknown experimental factor could not be ruled out. Because counts were too low, under 20 rarely observed V segments, including chromosome 9 orphons, were left out of the earlier analysis of roughly 600 of the donors. In a later analysis, several top co-occurrence clusters were reported to appear linked to parvovirus B19, influenza, CMV and Epstein-Barr virus. The study gave a list of 150 to 200 TCR beta chains associated with cytomegalovirus. The classifier was reported to diagnose cytomegalovirus status with high specificity and sensitivity in both the original and validation cohorts. It was suggested by the authors that the approach could potentially be generalized to other disease states and immunological phenotypes. A further reported finding was that TCR beta sequences accurately predicted the HLA-A and HLA-B alleles for most subjects in the first cohort. A later analysis associated about 17,000 TCR beta sequences with specific HLA alleles at a false discovery rate of 0.05. In a later genetic analysis, fewer N-insertions in productive TCRs were reported among donors in an Asian-associated ancestry cluster than the roughly 700-donor mean. A later analysis found that most CMV-associated TCR beta chains appeared HLA-restricted, with HLA associations seemingly driven largely by CMV exposure. In a later analysis, HLA-associated TCR beta chains showed more clonal expansion and lower generation probabilities than non-associated chains that were equally common. The only immune exposure information available for the cohort was CMV serostatus. Because the 87-base-pair reads could not distinguish some IMGT-functional V segments, including TRBV6-2 and TRBV6-3, those segments were excluded. Assigning TCR associations to individual alleles was difficult when HLA alleles, especially DR and DQ, strongly co-occurred. A group of highly shared sequence variants was considered likely to be a technical artifact of the sequencing pipeline. A later genetic analysis associated a missense DCLRE1C variant with V-gene and J-gene trimming of TCR beta chains, and an independent cohort replicated the association. An earlier analysis of 450 to 750 of the donors showed that most TCR beta V segments appeared in productive rearrangements either about 90% or about 30% of the time, which broadly matched IMGT annotations. A later analysis found that TCR association rates varied across HLA loci, with DRB1 alleles showing the most associated TCRs and HLA-C alleles the fewest. This cohort had only TCR beta chains sequenced, and the lack of alpha or paired-chain data limited which features could be detected. Most TCR sequences were observed very rarely across donors, whereas some public TCRs were present in many individuals. Roughly uniform sequencing depth across donors was assumed in presence/absence analyses, although this assumption may not hold.

The library came from the immunoSEQ multiplex PCR assay. The multiplex PCR relied on a mix of 60 forward primers for TCR Vbeta segments and 13 reverse primers for TCR Jbeta segments. A multiplex PCR assay on genomic DNA amplified the CDR3 region of rearranged TCR beta genes. The Illumina HiSeq System was used to sequence the amplified TCR beta libraries as 87-base-pair reads. Under the source paper's analysis protocol: A later analysis tallied 75 million to 95 million unique TCR beta chains across the roughly 610 repertoires, and about 12 million of those chains were shared by two or more donors. A nearest-neighbor algorithm error-corrected the raw reads and collapsed the reads into unique sequences, merging closely related sequences to remove PCR and sequencing errors. V, D and J gene segments were assigned by aligning CDR3 sequences to IMGT reference sequences. For a sequence to be retained, at least a six-nucleotide match to both a V gene segment and a J gene segment was required. Rearrangements were called productive when the CDR3 lacked stop codons and stayed in frame with V and J; all others were non-productive. CDR3 was defined according to IMGT convention as the region running from the second conserved V-encoded cysteine to the conserved J-encoded phenylalanine. In an earlier analysis of 587 of the donors, sequences lacking an unambiguous match to a single V gene segment were excluded. In an earlier analysis of several hundred of the donors, V segments were called functional above 56.7% productive rearrangements and were called segregating when the between-donor standard deviation exceeded 5%. To diagnose cytomegalovirus status from the catalog of TCR beta chain sequences, a statistical classification framework was built. V and J gene assignment, in a later analysis, came from comparing TCR nucleotide sequences with IMGT/GENE-DB human TR gene sequences. A later analysis assigned CDR3 sequences and most-parsimonious VDJ recombination scenarios with the TCRdist pipeline. In a later analysis, each TCR beta chain was defined by its CDR3 amino acid sequence together with its V-gene family, and reads without a unique V-gene family were excluded. To address suspected cross-contamination and a sequencing artifact, a later analysis removed approximately 600 highly shared, low-generation-probability nucleotide sequences. For each public chain, a later analysis derived a clonal expansion index from normalized ranks of inferred template counts within each repertoire. A later analysis computed generation probabilities with a VDJ recombination model fitted to out-of-frame rearrangements, and checked the results against IGoR. In a later analysis, TCR-TCR, TCR-HLA and TCR-CMV co-occurrence was scored with hypergeometric tests, and a repertoire-size bias correction was applied to TCR pairs. False discovery rates were estimated in a later analysis by permuting HLA or CMV assignments 20 times. In a later analysis, co-occurring TCRs were grouped using DBSCAN, with TCRdist sequence similarity added in when clustering inside HLA-allele-positive subsets. Repertoires with fewer than 30,000 or more than 120,000 public chains, plus five repertoires with anomalous nucleotide sharing, were excluded from co-occurrence clustering. The immuneACCESS repertoire file appears here via TCRdb, limited to in-frame rearrangements. These files lack a portion of the clones; in checked studies, under half of the deficit traces to unresolved V genes, and the cause of the others is not known. Clone size and V and J calls were adopted from that table, with D and trimming inferred from the DNA. Recorded for this sample are 90,000 to 120,000 clones; 82% of them occurred a single time. Of the sample, 2% to 3% is held by the ten largest clones.

Germline trimming: 6 bases from V, 3 bases from J; junction bases outside gene matches: 7. From the cysteine up to the phenylalanine, the CDR3 has a length of 15 residues. Only CDR3 DNA remains: 45 bases, in frame from the first base. From the germline V gene, CDR1 is SGHVS and CDR2 is FQNEAQ. The cohort consisted of hundreds of healthy bone marrow donors. Cohort members were all nominally healthy when sampled, although unrecorded immune exposures were likely present. The donor was CMV seropositive and was included in the group of approximately 300 seropositive cohort members. A peripheral blood sample was collected from each donor, and TCR beta sequencing was performed on peripheral blood mononuclear cells. The Qiagen DNeasy Blood Extraction Kit was used to extract genomic DNA from the blood cell samples.

Sequencing was done on a sample of PBMCs. The V and J segments used are TRBV7-8 and TRBJ2-1; 8 bases in the junction line up with TRBD1. This clonotype was obtained from a man younger than 40 in good health and CMV-seropositive. The CDR3 reads CASRNRGRNYNEQFF. In nucleotide form, the sequence is TGTGCCAGCAGAAACAGGGGGAGGAACTACAATGAGCAGTTCTTC.